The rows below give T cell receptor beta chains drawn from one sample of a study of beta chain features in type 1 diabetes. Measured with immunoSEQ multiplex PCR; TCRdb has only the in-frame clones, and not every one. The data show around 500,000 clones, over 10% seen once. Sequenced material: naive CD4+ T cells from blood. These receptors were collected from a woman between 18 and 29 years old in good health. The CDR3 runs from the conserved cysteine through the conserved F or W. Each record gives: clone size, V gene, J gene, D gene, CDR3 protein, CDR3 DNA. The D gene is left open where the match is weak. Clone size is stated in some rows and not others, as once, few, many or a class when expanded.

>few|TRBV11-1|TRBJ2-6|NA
CASSFSGAGANVLTF
TGTGCCAGCAGCTTTTCGGGTGCTGGGGCCAACGTCCTGACTTTC
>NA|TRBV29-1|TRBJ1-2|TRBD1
CSVGWGGQGAEGYTF
TGCAGCGTTGGCTGGGGAGGGCAGGGGGCAGAGGGCTACACCTTC
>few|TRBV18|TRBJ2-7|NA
CASSGSRSSYEQYF
TGTGCCAGCTCAGGGTCCCGGAGCTCCTACGAGCAGTACTTC
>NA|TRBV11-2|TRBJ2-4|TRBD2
CASSGLAGRKNIQYF
TGTGCCAGCAGCGGGCTAGCGGGGCGAAAAAACATTCAGTACTTC
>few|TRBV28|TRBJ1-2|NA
CASSFWTEDPYGYTF
TGTGCCAGCAGTTTTTGGACAGAGGATCCGTATGGCTACACCTTC
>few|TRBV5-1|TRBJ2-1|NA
CASSLDYNEQFF
TGCGCCAGCAGCTTGGATTACAATGAGCAGTTCTTC
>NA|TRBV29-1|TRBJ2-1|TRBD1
CSVVGDRVMGEQFF
TGCAGCGTTGTCGGGGACAGGGTGATGGGTGAGCAGTTCTTC
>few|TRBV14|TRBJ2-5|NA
CASSQQTNTQETQYF
TGTGCCAGCAGCCAACAGACGAATACACAAGAGACCCAGTACTTC
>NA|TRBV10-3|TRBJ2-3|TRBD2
CAISASGGPPTDTQYF
TGTGCCATCAGCGCTAGCGGGGGGCCTCCCACAGATACGCAGTATTTT
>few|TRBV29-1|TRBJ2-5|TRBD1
CSAEQGEETQYF
TGCAGCGCGGAACAGGGGGAGGAGACCCAGTACTTC
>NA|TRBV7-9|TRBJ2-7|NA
CASSLHNEQYF
TGTGCCAGCAGCTTACATAACGAGCAGTACTTC
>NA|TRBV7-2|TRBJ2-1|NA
CASSSPGVRGHEQFF
TGTGCCAGCAGCTCCCCTGGGGTCAGGGGCCATGAGCAGTTCTTC
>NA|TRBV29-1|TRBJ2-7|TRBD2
CSVRQGAGGTHYEQYF
TGCAGCGTTCGGCAAGGAGCCGGGGGGACCCACTACGAGCAGTACTTC
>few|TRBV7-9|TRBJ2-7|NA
CASSHGRPYEQYF
TGTGCCAGCAGCCACGGTCGCCCCTACGAGCAGTACTTC
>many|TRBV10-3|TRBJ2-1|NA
CATGVNGVTYNEQFF
TGTGCCACCGGCGTTAATGGAGTCACCTACAATGAGCAGTTCTTC
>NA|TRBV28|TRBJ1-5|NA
CASSRSSPQHF
TGTGCCAGCAGCCGAAGCTCGCCCCAGCATTTT
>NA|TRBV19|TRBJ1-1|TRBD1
CATGQGGTEAFF
TGTGCCACTGGACAGGGTGGTACTGAAGCTTTCTTT
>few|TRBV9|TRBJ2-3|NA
CASSPIVEDTQYF
TGTGCCAGCAGCCCGATAGTAGAAGATACGCAGTATTTT
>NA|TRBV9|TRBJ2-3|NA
CASSPMRLEITDTQYF
TGTGCCAGCAGCCCGATGAGACTGGAAATCACAGATACGCAGTATTTT
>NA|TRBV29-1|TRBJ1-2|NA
CSVGSNYGYTF
TGCAGCGTTGGGTCTAACTATGGCTACACCTTC
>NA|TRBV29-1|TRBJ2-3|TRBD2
CSGIAGGPTDTQYF
TGCAGCGGGATAGCGGGGGGGCCCACAGATACGCAGTATTTT
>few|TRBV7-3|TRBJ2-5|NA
CASSLSGSHRGGGQETQYF
TGTGCCAGCAGCTTATCCGGCTCCCACAGAGGCGGAGGCCAAGAGACCCAGTACTTC
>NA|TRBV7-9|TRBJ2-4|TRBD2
CASSLAGGRAKNIQYF
TGTGCCAGCAGCTTAGCGGGCGGGAGGGCCAAAAACATTCAGTACTTC
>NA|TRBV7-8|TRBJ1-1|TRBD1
CASSLSRTGDTEAFF
TGTGCCAGCAGCTTATCCAGGACAGGGGACACTGAAGCTTTCTTT
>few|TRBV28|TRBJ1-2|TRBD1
CASRPATGVYGYTF
TGTGCCAGCAGACCCGCCACAGGGGTCTATGGCTACACCTTC
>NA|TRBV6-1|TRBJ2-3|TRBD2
CASSVGGRADTQYF
TGTGCCAGCAGTGTAGGCGGGAGGGCGGATACGCAGTATTTT
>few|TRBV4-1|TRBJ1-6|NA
CASSQELSPSAGYNSPLHF
TGCGCCAGCAGCCAAGAGTTGTCCCCTAGTGCAGGGTATAATTCACCCCTCCACTTT
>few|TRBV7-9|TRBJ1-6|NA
CASSIVNSPLHF
TGTGCCAGCAGCATAGTAAATTCACCCCTCCACTTT
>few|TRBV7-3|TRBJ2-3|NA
CASSLKASTDTQYF
TGTGCCAGCAGCCTAAAGGCCAGCACAGATACGCAGTATTTT
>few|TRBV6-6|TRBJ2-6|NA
CASISRASGANVLTF
TGTGCCAGCATCAGTCGGGCCTCTGGGGCCAACGTCCTGACTTTC
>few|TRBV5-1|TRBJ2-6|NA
CASSLTGLGANVLTF
TGCGCCAGCAGCCTTACAGGGTTGGGGGCCAACGTCCTGACTTTC
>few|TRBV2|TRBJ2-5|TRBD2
CASTAGGETQYF
TGTGCCAGCACGGCGGGGGGAGAGACCCAGTACTTC
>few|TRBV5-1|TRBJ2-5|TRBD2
CASSSGTSGETQYF
TGCGCCAGCAGCTCCGGGACTAGCGGTGAGACCCAGTACTTC
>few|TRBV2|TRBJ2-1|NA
CASSELGIGEQFF
TGTGCCAGCAGTGAGTTAGGGATTGGTGAGCAGTTCTTC
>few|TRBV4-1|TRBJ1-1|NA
CASSQVSVNTEAFF
TGCGCCAGCAGCCAAGTTTCAGTGAACACTGAAGCTTTCTTT
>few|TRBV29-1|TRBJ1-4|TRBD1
CSAGTENEKLFF
TGCAGCGCGGGGACAGAAAATGAAAAACTGTTTTTT
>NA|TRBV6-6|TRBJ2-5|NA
CASSDSYGRTQYF
TGTGCCAGCAGTGACTCTTATGGGAGGACCCAGTACTTC
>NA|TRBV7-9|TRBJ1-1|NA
CASSLASVNTEAFF
TGTGCCAGCAGCTTAGCATCAGTGAACACTGAAGCTTTCTTT
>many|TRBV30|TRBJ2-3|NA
CAWSPTTDTQYF
TGTGCCTGGAGCCCCACCACAGATACGCAGTATTTT
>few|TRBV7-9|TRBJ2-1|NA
CASSPYGKYNEQFF
TGTGCCAGCAGCCCGTACGGGAAGTACAATGAGCAGTTCTTC
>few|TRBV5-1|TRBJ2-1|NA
CASSPLQNEQFF
TGCGCCAGCAGCCCCCTGCAGAATGAGCAGTTCTTC
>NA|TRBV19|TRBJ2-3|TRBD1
CASSPDGQVESDTQYF
TGTGCCAGTAGTCCGGACGGACAGGTTGAATCAGATACGCAGTATTTT
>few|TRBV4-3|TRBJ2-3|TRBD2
CASSQGLVAGSDDTQYF
TGCGCCAGCAGCCAAGGGCTGGTAGCGGGGAGCGACGATACGCAGTATTTT
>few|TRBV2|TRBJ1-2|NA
CASTVTEGYGYTF
TGTGCCAGCACCGTGACAGAGGGCTATGGCTACACCTTC
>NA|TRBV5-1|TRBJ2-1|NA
CASSLYGEQFF
TGCGCCAGCAGCTTGTACGGGGAGCAGTTCTTC
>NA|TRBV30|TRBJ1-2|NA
CASSPQSVGSYGYTF
TGTGCCTCTTCACCCCAGTCAGTTGGGTCCTATGGCTACACCTTC
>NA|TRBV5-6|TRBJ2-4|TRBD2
CASSFSGAKNIQYF
TGTGCCAGCAGCTTTAGCGGGGCCAAAAACATTCAGTACTTC
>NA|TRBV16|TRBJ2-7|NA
CASSPTGGYSYEQYF
TGTGCCAGCAGCCCAACCGGAGGGTATTCCTACGAGCAGTACTTC
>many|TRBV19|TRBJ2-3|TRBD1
CASSQGPSTDTQYF
TGTGCCAGTTCACAGGGGCCTAGCACAGATACGCAGTATTTT
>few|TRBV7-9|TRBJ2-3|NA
CASSLEGHSTDTQYF
TGTGCCAGCAGCTTAGAAGGACACAGCACAGATACGCAGTATTTT
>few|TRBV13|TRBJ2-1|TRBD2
CASSSRTSGRRLYGEQFF
TGTGCCAGCAGCTCGAGGACTAGCGGGAGAAGGCTGTATGGTGAGCAGTTCTTC
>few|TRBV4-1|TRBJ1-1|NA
CASTRTSAGKPEAFF
TGCGCCAGCACTCGAACATCGGCAGGGAAGCCTGAAGCTTTCTTT
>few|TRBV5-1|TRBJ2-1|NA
CASSLDSVTSIYNEQFF
TGCGCCAGCAGCTTGGATTCGGTAACTTCAATCTACAATGAGCAGTTCTTC
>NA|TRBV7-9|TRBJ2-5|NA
CASSIRDTETQYF
TGTGCCAGCAGCATCAGGGATACGGAGACCCAGTACTTC
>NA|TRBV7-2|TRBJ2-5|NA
CASSLRGPETQYF
TGTGCCAGCAGCTTACGGGGCCCGGAGACCCAGTACTTC